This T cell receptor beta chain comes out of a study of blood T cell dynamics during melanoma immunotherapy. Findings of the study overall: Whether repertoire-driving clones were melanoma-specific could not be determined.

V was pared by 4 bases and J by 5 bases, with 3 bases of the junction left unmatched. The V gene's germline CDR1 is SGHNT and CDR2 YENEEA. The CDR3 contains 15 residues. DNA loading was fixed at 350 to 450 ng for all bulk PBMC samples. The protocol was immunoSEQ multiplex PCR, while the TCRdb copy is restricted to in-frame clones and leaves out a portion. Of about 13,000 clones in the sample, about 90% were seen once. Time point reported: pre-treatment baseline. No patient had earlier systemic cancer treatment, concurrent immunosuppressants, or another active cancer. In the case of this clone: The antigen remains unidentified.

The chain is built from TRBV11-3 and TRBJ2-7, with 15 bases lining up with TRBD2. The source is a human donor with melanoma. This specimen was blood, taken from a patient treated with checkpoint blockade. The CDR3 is CASSSRTSGRDEQYF. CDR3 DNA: TGTGCCAGCAGCTCGCGGACTAGCGGGAGGGACGAGCAGTACTTC.